Described below is a single TCR beta chain sequence and its context. The antigen is undetermined. The record originates from a study of vaccination effects on CD4 cells after COVID-19. Expansion with viral peptide pools was applied to antigen-specific CD4+ T cells by the ViraFEST assay prior to sequencing. Culturing for around ten days preceded CD4+ T cell isolation. Prior SARS-CoV-2 infection was absent in the vaccine recipients, as shown by negative nucleocapsid antibodies. TCRdb's table, derived via immunoSEQ multiplex PCR, lists solely in-frame clones and lacks some. The table has 26,000 or so clones, around 70% seen once; the top ten hold approximately 10%. Trimming stripped 7 bases from V and 2 bases from J, with 11 bases between. The CDR3 runs 14 residues. Germline values: CDR1 KGHDR, CDR2 SFDVKD.

V is TRBV24-1 and J is TRBJ2-1, with a possible D match to TRBD2 (7 bases). The sequencing used CD4+ T cells from PBMCs cultured with SARS-CoV-2 spike peptides, collected before COVID-19 vaccination. The receptor was isolated from a human donor who received a COVID-19 vaccine. CDR3 in amino acids: CATRGGGPYNEQFF. In nucleotides, the CDR3 is TGTGCCACCAGAGGGGGGGGCCCCTACAATGAGCAGTTCTTC.